This is a list of T cell receptor beta chains from one sample in a study of T cell changes during pregnancy in multiple sclerosis. Here immunoSEQ multiplex PCR was the method, and the copy in TCRdb shows in-frame clones only, minus some. The sample consists of around 84,000 clones, 94% of them appearing once. Specimen: peripheral blood, collected in the second trimester of pregnancy. Source of these receptors: a female donor in good health, enrolled as a control in a pregnancy study. Each CDR3 is given with its conserved first and last residue. A D gene is named only where the DNA matches it firmly. Part of the rows lack a size; the others show once, few, many or a class for expanded clones.

TRBJ2-7 | . | TRBV5-1 | TRBD1 | TGCGCCAGCAGCTTGGCCGGGACAGGGGTTTCCTACGAGCAGTACTTC | CASSLAGTGVSYEQYF
TRBJ1-1 | . | TRBV6-1 | . | TGTGCCAGCAGTGACGACGGGGGGCGATTGAACACTGAAGCTTTCTTT | CASSDDGGRLNTEAFF
TRBJ1-1 | once | TRBV5-1 | . | TGCGCCAGCAGCTTGGCCCTTGGGCCGAACACTGAAGCTTTCTTT | CASSLALGPNTEAFF
TRBJ2-7 | . | TRBV18 | TRBD2 | TGTGCCAGCTCACCCCGACTAGCGGCTGAGACCTACGAGCAGTACTTC | CASSPRLAAETYEQYF
TRBJ2-2 | . | TRBV5-4 | TRBD1 | TGTGCCAGCAGCTTGGGAGGGGGCCAGGGGAACGGGGAGCTGTTTTTT | CASSLGGGQGNGELFF
TRBJ2-7 | . | TRBV5-4 | TRBD1 | TGTGCCAGCAGCCCTACAGGGGCCCACTCCTACGAGCAGTACTTC | CASSPTGAHSYEQYF
TRBJ2-5 | . | TRBV28 | . | TGTGCCAGCAGCCCCTTCGACTACCAAGAGACCCAGTACTTC | CASSPFDYQETQYF
TRBJ2-2 | . | TRBV19 | . | TGTGCCAGTAGGGACCCAGGGGTAAGGGGATCCGGGGAGCTGTTTTTT | CASRDPGVRGSGELFF
TRBJ2-7 | . | TRBV4-1 | . | TGCGCCAGCAGCCAAGAAGTCAGTCAGTCCTACGAGCAGTACTTC | CASSQEVSQSYEQYF
TRBJ1-5 | . | TRBV10-3 | . | TGTGCCACCCGGAACAGGCAGGCCAATCAGCCCCAGCATTTT | CATRNRQANQPQHF
TRBJ1-1 | . | TRBV6-5 | . | TGTGCCAGCAATAGGGGGTCGTCGCCGGCTTTCTTT | CASNRGSSPAFF
TRBJ2-1 | . | TRBV19 | TRBD2 | TGTGCCAGTAGTTCTCTTAGCGGGAGGGCCACTGAGCAGTTCTTC | CASSSLSGRATEQFF
TRBJ1-5 | . | TRBV2 | . | TGTGCCAGCAGTGAACAGGGATATAGCAATCAGCCCCAGCATTTT | CASSEQGYSNQPQHF
TRBJ2-7 | . | TRBV7-6 | . | TGTGCCAGCAGCTTAGCGGCTACAGGGAGCGAGCAGTACTTC | CASSLAATGSEQYF
TRBJ1-5 | . | TRBV7-2 | TRBD1 | TGTGCCAGCAGCTTACAACAGGGGTCCAATCAGCCCCAGCATTTT | CASSLQQGSNQPQHF
TRBJ1-5 | . | TRBV10-1 | . | TGCGCCAGAAGGGATTTAGGACTACCGGAGCCCCAGCATTTT | CARRDLGLPEPQHF
TRBJ1-5 | . | TRBV2 | TRBD1 | TGTGCCAGCAGTGGGACAGGATATAGCAATCAGCCCCAGCATTTT | CASSGTGYSNQPQHF
TRBJ2-1 | . | TRBV5-1 | . | TGCGCCAGCAGCCGCGGTGTAGGGTCGGGAGCTGAGCAGTTCTTC | CASSRGVGSGAEQFF
TRBJ2-7 | . | TRBV4-2 | TRBD1 | TGTGCCAGCAGCCAGGGAGGCCGGGACAGGGCCTTTTTC | CASSQGGRDRAFF
TRBJ2-7 | . | TRBV25-1 | TRBD2 | TGTGCCAGCAGGCTCGGTGGAGCGGGAGGCTACGAGCAGTACTTC | CASRLGGAGGYEQYF
TRBJ2-3 | . | TRBV6-1 | . | TGTGCCAGCACCCCATGGGACATCAGCACAGATACGCAGTATTTT | CASTPWDISTDTQYF
TRBJ2-7 | . | TRBV18 | TRBD1 | TGTGCCAGCTCACCACCCGGGACAGTAGCTTACGAGCAGTACTTC | CASSPPGTVAYEQYF
TRBJ2-1 | . | TRBV7-6 | TRBD1 | TGTGCCAGCAGCTCCCACGACAGGGCTTTCGACAATGAGCAGTTCTTC | CASSSHDRAFDNEQFF
TRBJ1-1 | few | TRBV29-1 | . | TGCAGCGTTGGAAGCGAAGCTTTCTTT | CSVGSEAFF
TRBJ2-1 | . | TRBV29-1 | TRBD2 | TGCAGCGTTGAATTTTTGTCTAGCGGGAGAAATGAGCAGTTCTTC | CSVEFLSSGRNEQFF
TRBJ1-5 | . | TRBV19 | TRBD1 | TGTGCCAGTAGTATTATGCGGACAGGGGTTCGTCAGCCCCAGCATTTT | CASSIMRTGVRQPQHF
TRBJ2-5 | . | TRBV27 | . | TGTGCCAGCAGTTTCTCACCCCCCGGGACAACATATGAGACCCAGTACTTC | CASSFSPPGTTYETQYF
TRBJ1-1 | . | TRBV2 | TRBD1 | TGTGCCAGCAGTCCCGGGACAGGGGTGAACACTGAAGCTTTCTTT | CASSPGTGVNTEAFF
TRBJ1-5 | . | TRBV28 | TRBD1 | TGTGCCAGCAGAAGGGGGCTAGCCTATAGCAATCAGCCCCAGCATTTT | CASRRGLAYSNQPQHF
TRBJ1-2 | . | TRBV20-1 | . | TGCAGTGCCCCCGGGAATGGCTACACCTTC | CSAPGNGYTF
TRBJ2-1 | once | TRBV5-1 | . | TGCGCCAGCAGCTTGAATCCGGGGGGCCAATACAATGAGCAGTTCTTC | CASSLNPGGQYNEQFF
TRBJ1-3 | . | TRBV21-1 | . | TGTGCCAGCAGCAAAGGTGCACATCTCTCTGGAAACACCATATATTTT | CASSKGAHLSGNTIYF
TRBJ2-3 | . | TRBV4-1 | . | TGCGCCAGCAGCCAAGTAGGACTCGGGGCAGATACGCAGTATTTT | CASSQVGLGADTQYF
TRBJ2-1 | few | TRBV7-7 | . | TGTGCCAGCAGCCAAGGCCCGGGGGATGAGCAGTTCTTC | CASSQGPGDEQFF
TRBJ2-1 | . | TRBV9 | . | TGTGCCAGCAGCTCGGGGAGCTCCTACAATGAGCAGTTCTTC | CASSSGSSYNEQFF
TRBJ1-3 | . | TRBV7-2 | . | TGTGCCAGCAGCTTAAACAGGGGAAACACCATATATTTT | CASSLNRGNTIYF
TRBJ2-7 | . | TRBV5-1 | TRBD2 | TGCGCCAGCAGCTTAAGCGGGAGCTCCTACGAGCAGTACTTC | CASSLSGSSYEQYF
TRBJ2-1 | . | TRBV5-8 | TRBD2 | TGTGCCAGCAGCCCGCGGGAGCATGAGCAGTTCTTC | CASSPREHEQFF
TRBJ2-2 | . | TRBV7-9 | . | TGTGCCCACCAGGGAAGGGGCGACACCGGGGAGCTGTTTTTT | CAHQGRGDTGELFF
TRBJ1-2 | . | TRBV2 | . | TGTGCCAGCAGTGACAGGGGACCCTATGGCTACACCTTC | CASSDRGPYGYTF
TRBJ2-1 | . | TRBV6-4 | TRBD1 | TGTGCCAGCAGTACCGAGTCCGGGACAGTTTACAATGAGCAGTTCTTC | CASSTESGTVYNEQFF
TRBJ2-7 | . | TRBV7-9 | TRBD2 | TGTGCCAGCAGCCGCCCCACTAGCGGGTATTCCTACGAGCAGTACTTC | CASSRPTSGYSYEQYF
TRBJ2-7 | . | TRBV2 | . | TGTGCCAGCAGTGAGGGTCAGGGCCCCTCCTACGAGCAGTACTTC | CASSEGQGPSYEQYF
TRBJ2-3 | . | TRBV29-1 | TRBD2 | TGCAGCGTGGGTACCCTAGCGGGTGGCACAGATACGCAGTATTTT | CSVGTLAGGTDTQYF
TRBJ2-7 | . | TRBV27 | TRBD2 | TGTGCCAGCAGTTTATCTGCTAGCGGGAGCAACGAGCAGTACTTC | CASSLSASGSNEQYF
TRBJ2-1 | . | TRBV28 | TRBD1 | TGTGCCAGCAGTCAACCCCGGGACAGGGACAATGAGCAGTTCTTC | CASSQPRDRDNEQFF
TRBJ1-5 | . | TRBV19 | TRBD1 | TGTGCCAGTAGTTCCCAGGGGGTAGGCAATCAGCCCCAGCATTTT | CASSSQGVGNQPQHF
TRBJ2-2 | . | TRBV29-1 | . | TGCAGCGTCACCCAGTTGGGAGACACCGGGGAGCTGTTTTTT | CSVTQLGDTGELFF
TRBJ2-3 | few | TRBV27 | TRBD1 | TGTGCCAGCAGTGGACAGGGCAGCACAGATACGCAGTATTTT | CASSGQGSTDTQYF
TRBJ1-1 | few | TRBV18 | . | TGTGCCAGCTCACCACGGGTGGGGAGGGACGAAGCTTTCTTT | CASSPRVGRDEAFF
TRBJ2-2 | . | TRBV4-2 | TRBD2 | TGTGCCAGCAGCGCACTAGCGGGAGACACCGGGGAGCTGTTTTTT | CASSALAGDTGELFF